One sample yielded the 28 T cell receptor beta chains listed below, sequenced in a study of cytomegalovirus exposure and HLA in healthy donors. The study ran its PCR with 60 Vbeta and 13 Jbeta primers. Some clones are missing from TCRdb's copy, which holds only in-frame ones; the method was immunoSEQ multiplex PCR. This sample has about 170,000 clones, with more than 75% found just once. The material sequenced was PBMCs. These receptors all stem from a man aged 18 to 35 in good health and CMV-seropositive.

With respect to this clone: At one of its ends the junction is not consistent with the germline gene, which may arise from a read error. This chain joins TRBV9 and TRBJ2-7, with D perhaps matching TRBD1 (6 bases). From germline, CDR1 is SGDLS and CDR2 YYNGEE. This CDR3 is 15 amino acids long. The DNA of the CDR3 is TGTGCCAGCAGCGTAGGGGGACACGACGGCTACCAGCAGTACTTC. This translates into CASSVGGHDGYQQYF.

The gene calls are TRBV4-1 and TRBJ1-4; D is unclear. Germline assignment: CDR1 MGHRA and CDR2 YSYEKL. The germline V and J ends were trimmed by 2 bases and 0 bases, with 7 bases remaining between them. CDR3 size: 15 residues. CDR3 nucleotide sequence: TGCGCCAGCAGCCAAAGCACTGCAACTAATGAAAAACTGTTTTTT. Encoded protein: CASSQSTATNEKLFF.

This chain connects TRBV4-3 to TRBJ2-4; TRBD1 matches 7 bases. CDR1 LGHNA and CDR2 YSLEER come from the germline V gene. V trimming: 4 bases; J trimming: 1 base; junction bases outside the gene matches: 4. The CDR3 runs to 15 residues. The CDR3 loop reads CASSLTGDAKNIQYF. The CDR3 DNA reads as TGCGCCAGCAGCCTAACAGGGGACGCCAAAAACATTCAGTACTTC.

The DNA for the CDR3 is TGTGCCAGCAGCACCCGGACAGGGGGCTTTACCTACGAGCAGTACTTC. It encodes CASSTRTGGFTYEQYF. The chain links TRBV5-6 to TRBJ2-7; 11 positions agree with TRBD1. Germline CDR1 and CDR2: SGHDT and YYEEEE. V shed 4 bases and J 2 bases; nucleotides not matched to a gene: 8. This CDR3 comprises 16 residues.

This sequence joins TRBV2 and TRBJ2-2; TRBD2 matches 11 bases. This CDR3 comprises 16 residues. J was trimmed by 5 bases and V by 0 bases; bases with no gene match: 2. CDR1 SNHLY and CDR2 FYNNEI come from the germline V gene. CDR3 sequence (DNA): TGTGCCAGCAGTGAAGCGACTAGCGGGGTTACCGGGGAGCTGTTTTTT. Translation gives CASSEATSGVTGELFF.

Details on this clone: Relative to the germline gene, one junction end is altered; a read error may explain this. The chain links TRBV7-7 to TRBJ2-7; 7 nucleotides agree with TRBD1. The CDR3 consists of 13 residues. Germline lookup yields CDR1 SSHAT and CDR2 FNYEAQ (reference sequence). The CDR3 nucleotides are TGTGCTAGCAGTCCCCAGCCGACAGGGATGAAGTACTTC. Amino acid sequence: CASSPQPTGMKYF. Full variable domain (outside the CDR3, taken from reference TRBV7-7 and TRBJ2-7): GAGVSQSPRYKVTKRGQDVTLRCDPISSHATLYWYQQALGQGPEFLTYFNYEAQPDKSGLPSDRFSAERPEGSISTLTIQRTEQRDSAMYRCASSPQPTGMKYFGPGTRLTVT.

The genes are TRBV7-2 and TRBJ2-5; the D gene is possibly TRBD1 (5 bases). CDR3 length: 13 amino acids. The germline V and J ends were trimmed by 5 bases and 4 bases, with 11 bases remaining between them. Germline CDR1 is SGHTA and CDR2 is FQGNSA. The CDR3 loop is CASSLWGGETQYF. Here the CDR3 DNA reads TGTGCCAGCAGCCTCTGGGGCGGAGAGACCCAGTACTTC.

The chain recombines TRBV30 with TRBJ1-1, with D possibly being TRBD1 (6 bases). The CDR3 totals 13 residues. Trimming removed 0 bases from V and 4 bases from J, with 9 bases in between. CDR1 and CDR2 (germline): GTSNPN, SVGIG (reference sequence). The CDR3 is CAWSVQGPTEAFF. The CDR3 region has the DNA TGTGCCTGGAGTGTACAGGGCCCCACTGAAGCTTTCTTT.

This rearrangement joins TRBV11-2 to TRBJ2-7, with no clear D. V lost 5 bases and J lost 0, with 20 bases in between. This CDR3 region has 17 residues. The germline V gene has CDR1 SGHAT and CDR2 FQNNGV. The CDR3 is CASSQRYGDVGSYEQYF. For the CDR3, the DNA is TGTGCCAGCAGCCAGAGGTATGGAGACGTCGGCTCCTACGAGCAGTACTTC.

With respect to this clone: Other DNA sequences of this sample code for an identical CDR3. The CDR3 sequence is CSAGTAYEQYF. For the CDR3, the DNA is TGCAGCGCTGGGACAGCCTACGAGCAGTACTTC. J is TRBJ2-7 and V is TRBV29-1, with 7 bases matching TRBD1. Germline V gene sequence: CDR1 SQVTM, CDR2 ANQGSEA. The CDR3 is made up of 11 amino acids. V trimming: 7 bases; J trimming: 2 bases; junction bases outside the gene matches: 2.

The gene calls are TRBV6-6 and TRBJ2-6, with D hard to call. This CDR3 is built from 13 residues. The germline V gene has CDR1 MNHNY and CDR2 SVGAGI (reference sequence). The germline V and J ends were trimmed by 7 bases and 3 bases, with 7 bases remaining between them. Written as DNA, the CDR3 is TGTGCCAGCACGAGAGTTGGGGCCAACGTCCTGACTTTC. It specifies CASTRVGANVLTF.

The CDR3 loop reads CASSPNRGSEAFF. CDR3 in DNA: TGTGCCAGCTCACCAAACAGGGGGTCTGAAGCTTTCTTT. The chain links TRBV18 to TRBJ1-1; 8 bases map to TRBD1. This CDR3 comprises 13 residues. The germline CDR1 and CDR2 sequences are KGHSH and LQKENI. J gave up 6 bases and V 2 bases, and 2 bases lay outside the gene matches.

The gene calls are TRBV9 and TRBJ2-7; D is unresolved. Germline V lookup: CDR1 SGDLS, CDR2 YYNGEE. The CDR3 is made up of 13 amino acids. V was shortened by 3 bases and J by 1 base, with 8 bases between the two germline ends. The CDR3 sequence is CASSGQSSYEQYF. CDR3 DNA sequence: TGTGCCAGCAGCGGGCAGTCTTCCTACGAGCAGTACTTC.

This chain uses TRBV14 with TRBJ1-4; maybe TRBD1 (6 bases). Trimming left V 2 bases short and J 7 bases short, with 14 bases between. The CDR3 length is 15 residues. Germline CDR1 and CDR2: SGHDN and FVKESK. The CDR3 loop reads CASSQRAGAGEKLFF. The DNA for the CDR3 is TGTGCCAGCAGCCAACGGGCGGGGGCGGGTGAAAAACTGTTTTTT.

The gene calls are TRBV9 and TRBJ2-7, with 9 bases fitting TRBD2. Losses at the gene ends were 4 bases for V and 6 bases for J; bases not matched to a gene: 2. The germline CDR1 and CDR2 sequences are SGDLS and YYNGEE. This CDR3 contains 12 residues. Here the CDR3 reads CASSSSGGEQYF. In DNA form, the CDR3 reads TGTGCCAGCAGCAGTAGCGGGGGCGAGCAGTACTTC.

V and J are TRBV15 and TRBJ1-5, with D uncertain. In germline, CDR1 is LNHNV, CDR2 YYDKDF (reference sequence). The CDR3 consists of 17 residues. V dropped 3 bases and J dropped 3 bases, with 18 bases sitting between them. This CDR3 reads CATSRGPGSLLNQPQHF. CDR3 nucleotides: TGTGCCACCAGCAGGGGCCCAGGCAGTCTTCTCAATCAGCCCCAGCATTTT.

The rearrangement links TRBV11-3 to TRBJ1-2; D may be TRBD1 (5 bases). Trimming took off 4 bases at V and 7 bases at J, with 16 bases between the two ends. From germline, CDR1 is SGHNT and CDR2 YENEEA. The CDR3 is made up of 14 amino acids. Written as DNA, the CDR3 is TGTGCCAGCAGCTCTACGGGCAGGGATAGTGGCTACACCTTC. Amino acid sequence: CASSSTGRDSGYTF.

This chain uses TRBV5-6 with TRBJ2-7; D remains ambiguous. The germline V gene encodes CDR1 SGHDT and CDR2 YYEEEE. The CDR3 runs 15 residues. Trimming cost V 3 bases and J 3 bases, with 16 bases left between them. The CDR3, as DNA: TGTGCCAGCAGCTGGTCGGGTTCCACACTCTACGAGCAGTACTTC. Amino acid sequence: CASSWSGSTLYEQYF.

The J gene is TRBJ2-1, the V gene TRBV4-3, with 8 bases matching TRBD1. The CDR3 contains 16 residues. The V gene end was trimmed by 3 bases and the J gene end by 4 bases; junction bases not matched to a gene: 8. In germline, CDR1 is LGHNA, CDR2 YSLEER. The CDR3 bases are TGCGCCAGCAGCCAGTCTCTACAGGGGGTATACAATGAGCAGTTCTTC. Amino acid sequence: CASSQSLQGVYNEQFF.

A remark on this clone: Other DNA sequences from this sample encode an identical CDR3 as well. V and J are TRBV27 and TRBJ1-5; 10 bases align to TRBD1. V lost 6 bases and J lost 2; bases outside the gene matches: 4. CDR3 size: 15 residues. Germline V lookup: CDR1 MNHEY, CDR2 SMNVEV (reference sequence). The CDR3 DNA follows: TGTGCCAGCAGACCCGGGACAGGGGGCAATCAGCCCCAGCATTTT. It yields the protein CASRPGTGGNQPQHF.

The CDR3 region has the DNA TGTGCCAGCAGTGAAGTAGGAGGGAATGAGCAGTTCTTC. Encoded protein: CASSEVGGNEQFF. The chain is built from TRBV7-8 and TRBJ2-1; possible D gene TRBD2, 6 bases. The CDR3 consists of 13 residues. V was clipped by 6 bases and J by 7 bases, with 13 bases between them. Germline V CDR1 and CDR2: SGHVS, FQNEAQ.

The J gene is TRBJ2-7, the V gene TRBV9, with D maybe TRBD2 (7 bases). Germline V gives CDR1 SGDLS, CDR2 YYNGEE. The CDR3 covers 16 residues. V lost 1 base and J 6 bases, leaving 20 bases between the germline ends. DNA of the CDR3: TGTGCCAGCAGCGTATCCCCTAGTGGGGGGGCAGGCGAGCAGTACTTC. Amino acids: CASSVSPSGGAGEQYF.

V usage is TRBV5-4 and J usage is TRBJ2-1; 8 bases are a match to TRBD1. The CDR3 covers 16 residues. V lost 4 bases and J lost 7; bases outside the gene matches: 13. CDR1 is SGHNT and CDR2 is YYREEE in the germline V gene (reference sequence). DNA of the CDR3: TGTGCCAGCAGCCAGACAGGGGAATGGGTGCAAAATGAGCAGTTCTTC. This codes for CASSQTGEWVQNEQFF.

The chain carries TRBV7-2 and TRBJ1-1, with TRBD1 matching 7 bases. The V and J ends lost 2 bases and 7 bases, in that order; junction bases with no gene match: 7. CDR3 length: 14 residues. The germline V gene encodes CDR1 SGHTA and CDR2 FQGNSA. In DNA form, the CDR3 reads TGTGCCAGCAGCTTAAGGGGGCCCCGGGGTGAAGCTTTCTTT. This gives the protein CASSLRGPRGEAFF.

The chain combines TRBV7-2 with TRBJ1-1; D is ambiguous. This CDR3 region has 14 residues. The germline V gene encodes CDR1 SGHTA and CDR2 FQGNSA. The V gene lost 2 bases and the J gene lost 4 bases, with 11 bases spanning the gap. The CDR3 DNA is TGTGCCAGCAGCTTACGGGGAGGGAGCACTGAAGCTTTCTTT. Protein product: CASSLRGGSTEAFF.

The V gene is TRBV6-5, the J gene TRBJ2-7, with TRBD1 identical over 9 bases. The CDR3 loop spans 15 amino acids. J gave up 7 bases and V 2 bases, and 9 bases lay outside the gene matches. Germline-derived CDR1 and CDR2 are MNHEY and SVGAGI. The CDR3: CASSYAPGQGVEQYF. The CDR3 nucleotides are TGTGCCAGCAGTTACGCTCCGGGACAGGGCGTTGAGCAGTACTTC.

A single count supports this clone. V is TRBV30 and J is TRBJ2-1; tentatively, D is TRBD2 (7 bases). Trimming cost V 3 bases and J 3 bases, with 18 bases left between them. This CDR3 has 16 residues. The germline V gene encodes CDR1 GTSNPN and CDR2 SVGIG (reference sequence). CDR3 amino acids: CAWRGRGGPNYNEQFF. The CDR3 bases are TGTGCCTGGAGGGGAAGGGGGGGGCCGAACTACAATGAGCAGTTCTTC.

The chain recombines TRBV9 with TRBJ1-1; weak D call: TRBD1 (5 bases). Germline loops: CDR1 SGDLS, CDR2 YYNGEE. The CDR3 has 13 residues. V gave up 2 bases and J gave up 1 base, with 6 bases separating them. This CDR3 is CASSVRGNTEAFF. In DNA form, the CDR3 reads TGTGCCAGCAGCGTTAGGGGGAACACTGAAGCTTTCTTT.